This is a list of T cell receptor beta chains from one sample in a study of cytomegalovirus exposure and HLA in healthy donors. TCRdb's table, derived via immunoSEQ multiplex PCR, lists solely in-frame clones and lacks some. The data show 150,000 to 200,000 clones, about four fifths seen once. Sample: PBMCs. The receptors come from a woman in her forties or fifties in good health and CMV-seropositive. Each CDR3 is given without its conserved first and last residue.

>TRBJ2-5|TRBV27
ASSFSRGSKETQY
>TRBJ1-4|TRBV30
AWSATAVEKLF
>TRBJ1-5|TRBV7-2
ASSLATGNQPQH
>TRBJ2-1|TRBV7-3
ASSPMGLSSYNEQF
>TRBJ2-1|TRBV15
ATRGRGVNEQF
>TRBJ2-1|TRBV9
ASSGALGPLSSYNEQF
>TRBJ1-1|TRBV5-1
ASGRTGLNTEAF
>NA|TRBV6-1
ASSPGTGIYEQY
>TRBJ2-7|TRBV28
ASSGPILAGPTYEQY
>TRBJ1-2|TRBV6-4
ASSGTNNYGYT
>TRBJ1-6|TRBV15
ATDVGGDSPLH
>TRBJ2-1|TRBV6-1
ASSEEGFGLGGHNEQF
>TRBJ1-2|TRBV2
ASSVGIRDGYT
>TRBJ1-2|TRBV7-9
ASSVDRLYGYT
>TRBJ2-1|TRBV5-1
ASSPGLAGVGDEQF
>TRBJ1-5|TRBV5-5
ASSATTGINQPQH
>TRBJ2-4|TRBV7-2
ASSKGTGRGNIQY
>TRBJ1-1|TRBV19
ASSGPGVEAF
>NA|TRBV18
ASSPNPGRYEQY
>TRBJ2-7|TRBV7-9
ASSSRGQGTYEQY
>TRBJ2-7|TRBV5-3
ARSSTNREIGSYEQY
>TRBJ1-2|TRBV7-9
ASSSTRLQGVYGYT
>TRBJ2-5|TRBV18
ASSLLSLAGDRETQY
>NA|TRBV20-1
SVGSSYEQY
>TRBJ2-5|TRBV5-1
ASSVTLARDETQY
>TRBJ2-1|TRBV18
ASSLLLAGEHEQF
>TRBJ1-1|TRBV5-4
ASSPRGRAEAF
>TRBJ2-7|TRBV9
ASSVATAAYEQY
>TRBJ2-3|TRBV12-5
ASGPGLAGADTQY
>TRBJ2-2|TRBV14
ASSQGPGVTGELF
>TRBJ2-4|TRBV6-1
ASTGGGADIQY
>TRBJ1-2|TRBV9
ASSGVEEGYT
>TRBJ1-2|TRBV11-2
ASSLEATGAYYGYT
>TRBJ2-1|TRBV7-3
ASSQGGGYNEQF
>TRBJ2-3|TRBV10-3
AISESVAGGGTQY
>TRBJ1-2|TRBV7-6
ASSPGQKDYGYT
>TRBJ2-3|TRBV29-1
SVAVLAEKRTDTQY
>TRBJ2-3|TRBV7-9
ASSGGGPDTQY
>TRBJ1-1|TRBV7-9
ASTRQGEGGEAF
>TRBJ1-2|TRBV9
ASSPRGAPNYGYT
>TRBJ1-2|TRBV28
ASSETGLKDGYT
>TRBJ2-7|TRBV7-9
ASSLEYDEQY
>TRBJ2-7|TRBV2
ASSSGTAYEQY
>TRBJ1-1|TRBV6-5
ASSSGPQAF
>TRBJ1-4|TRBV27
ASSPSGLGNEKLF
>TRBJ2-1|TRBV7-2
ASSRTAYNEQF
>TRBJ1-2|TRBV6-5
ASSSTVPYGYT
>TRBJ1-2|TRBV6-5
ASSYLLGQDNYGYT
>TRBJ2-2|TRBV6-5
ASRTTRGGAGELF
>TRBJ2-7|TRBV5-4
ASSLAIAGYEQY
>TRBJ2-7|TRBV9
ASSAGGQEYEQY
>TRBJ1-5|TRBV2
ASRSDRDPQPQH